The 12 T cell receptor beta chains in this list originate from one sample, sequenced in a study of blood T cells in healthy people across ages. Together with a sample-barcoded 5' primer, a J-beta primer mix was included in a second PCR lasting roughly 6 to 12 cycles. One entry per CDR3 protein, called by TCRdb with MiXCR from the 5' RACE reads. The repertoire holds over a million distinct CDR3 sequences, with about 42% as singletons. The sample was blood. The receptor source for this set is a woman aged 18-29 years in good health.

This clonotype showed up just a few times. The chain recombines TRBV7-2 with TRBJ1-4; 7 nucleotides match TRBD1. J was trimmed by 5 bases and V by 5 bases; bases with no gene match: 11. This CDR3 comprises 16 residues. CDR1 and CDR2 (germline): SGHTA, FQGNSA. CDR3 in amino acids: CASSLFGRGPNEKLFF. CDR3 nucleotides: TGTGCCAGCAGCCTATTTGGGAGGGGGCCGAATGAAAAACTGTTTTTT. Looking up the rest from reference TRBV7-2 and TRBJ1-4 gives the full variable domain: GAGVSQSPSNKVTEKGKDVELRCDPISGHTALYWYRQSLGQGLEFLIYFQGNSAPDKSGLPSDRFSAERTGGSVSTLTIQRTQQEDSAVYLCASSLFGRGPNEKLFFGSGTQLSVL.

This chain links TRBV4-3 with TRBJ2-3; 8 bases line up with TRBD2. The ends lost 8 bases at V and 0 bases at J; junction bases unmatched: 16. The CDR3 totals 18 residues. Germline V lookup: CDR1 LGHNA, CDR2 YSLEER. For the CDR3, the DNA is TGCGCCAGCCCCAAAACGGGCAGGACTAGCTGTAGCACAGATACGCAGTATTTT. Translated, it gives CASPKTGRTSCSTDTQYF.

The chain recombines TRBV6-5 with TRBJ2-5, with a possible D match to TRBD2 (6 bases). This CDR3 contains 15 residues. Germline CDR1 and CDR2: MNHEY and SVGAGI. Trimming left V 0 bases short and J 3 bases short, with 11 bases between. The CDR3 bases are TGTGCCAGCAGTTACTCGAGGTGGGGGGAAGAGACCCAGTACTTC. Translated: CASSYSRWGEETQYF.

V usage is TRBV7-3 and J usage is TRBJ2-4, with D tentatively TRBD1 (6 bases). Trimming took 5 bases from V and 8 from J, leaving 16 bases between them. From germline, CDR1 is SGHTA and CDR2 FQGTGA. The CDR3 runs to 14 residues. The CDR3 spells CASSPSQGRDIQYF. CDR3 in DNA: TGTGCCAGCAGCCCCTCGCAGGGGCGCGACATTCAGTACTTC.

This clonotype has a handful of counts. The genes are TRBV28 and TRBJ2-7; D is uncertain. The tail of the sequence fits TRBJ2-5 better, so the J call may be wrong. Germline loops: CDR1 MDHEN, CDR2 SYDVKM. The length of the CDR3 is 11 residues. CDR3 amino acids: CASSFYETQYF. The CDR3, as DNA: TGTGCCAGCAGTTTCTACGAGACCCAGTACTTC.

This clonotype was found a few times. The V and J genes are TRBV5-4 and TRBJ1-2; no firm D call. The CDR3 sequence is 15 residues long. Germline CDR1 SGHNT, CDR2 YYREEE (reference sequence). The V end lost 5 bases, the J end lost 1 base, and 15 bases lay between the germline ends. CDR3 coding DNA: TGTGCCAGCAGACGTGACGGCGTCCTTAACTATGGCTACACCTTC. This encodes CASRRDGVLNYGYTF.

This clonotype was counted between two and nine times. The chain recombines TRBV9 with TRBJ1-2; D ambiguous. The CDR3 spans 16 residues. V dropped 4 bases and J dropped 0 bases, with 16 bases sitting between them. Germline V CDR1 and CDR2: SGDLS, YYNGEE. This CDR3 reads CASSSPLEIANYGYTF. The CDR3 coding sequence is TGTGCCAGCAGCTCCCCCCTCGAAATAGCTAACTATGGCTACACCTTC.

On this clonotype: A much larger clone lies one base from this, so it may be a read error. The V and J genes are TRBV5-6 and TRBJ2-3; D gene uncertain. The CDR3 has 14 amino acids. The ends were cut back, 0 bases at V and 8 bases at J, with 13 bases in the middle. The germline gives CDR1 SGHDT, CDR2 YYEEEE. This CDR3 reads CASSLASEPRTQYF. The DNA for the CDR3 is TGTGCCAGCAGCTTGGCCTCGGAGCCTCGTACGCAGTATTTT.

With respect to this clonotype: The germline gene is not matched at one end of the junction; a read error may be the cause. V gene TRBV7-9 combines with J gene TRBJ1-1; perhaps TRBD1 as D (6 bases). CDR1 is SEHNR, CDR2 FQNEAQ, per germline (reference sequence). This CDR3 spans 14 amino acids. The CDR3 DNA follows: TGTGCCCGCAGCTTAGGACAGACTAACACTGAAGCTTTCTTT. This gives the protein CARSLGQTNTEAFF.

This clonotype has a handful of counts. V usage is TRBV27 and J usage is TRBJ2-3; 9 nucleotides line up with TRBD2. In germline, CDR1 is MNHEY, CDR2 SMNVEV (reference sequence). The CDR3 covers 18 residues. The J segment lost 2 bases and the V segment lost 1 base, leaving 10 bases of the junction unmatched. Written as DNA, the CDR3 is TGTGCCAGCAGTTTATACCCTCAAGCGGGGGGTTACACAGATACGCAGTATTTT. This sequence encodes CASSLYPQAGGYTDTQYF.

This clonotype was seen many times. The chain combines TRBV6-6 with TRBJ1-3; 7 nucleotides agree with TRBD1. Germline CDR1 reads MNHNY; CDR2 reads SVGAGI (reference sequence). V shed 4 bases and J 1 base; nucleotides not matched to a gene: 4. This CDR3 spans 15 amino acids. CDR3 in amino acids: CASSLPTGSGNTIYF. The CDR3 nucleotides are TGTGCCAGCAGTTTACCGACAGGGTCTGGAAACACCATATATTTT.

This clonotype was detected only a few times. The rearrangement links TRBV27 to TRBJ1-1; D gene unclear. Per the germline V gene, CDR1 is MNHEY and CDR2 is SMNVEV (reference sequence). The CDR3 sequence is 13 residues long. Trimming stripped 6 bases from V and 0 bases from J, with 8 bases between. The CDR3 spells CASSTLMNTEAFF. In nucleotides, the CDR3 is TGTGCCAGCAGCACATTGATGAACACTGAAGCTTTCTTT.